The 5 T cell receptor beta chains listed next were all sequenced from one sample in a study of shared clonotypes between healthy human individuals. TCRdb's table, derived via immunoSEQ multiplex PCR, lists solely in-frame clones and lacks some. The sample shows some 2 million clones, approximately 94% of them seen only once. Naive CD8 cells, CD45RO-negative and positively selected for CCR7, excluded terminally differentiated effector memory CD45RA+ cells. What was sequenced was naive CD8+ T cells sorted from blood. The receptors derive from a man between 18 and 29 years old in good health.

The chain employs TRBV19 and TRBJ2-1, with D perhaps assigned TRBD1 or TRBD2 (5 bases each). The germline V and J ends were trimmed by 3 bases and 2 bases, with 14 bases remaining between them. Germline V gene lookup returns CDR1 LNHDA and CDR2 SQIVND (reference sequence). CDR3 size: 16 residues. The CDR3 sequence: CASSILEADTYNEQFF. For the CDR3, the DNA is TGTGCCAGTAGTATCTTAGAAGCGGACACCTACAATGAGCAGTTCTTC.

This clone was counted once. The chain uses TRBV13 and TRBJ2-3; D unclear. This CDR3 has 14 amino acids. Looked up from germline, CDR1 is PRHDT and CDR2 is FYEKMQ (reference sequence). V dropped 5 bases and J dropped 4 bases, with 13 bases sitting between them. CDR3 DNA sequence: TGTGCCAGCAGCGAATCCTTTGGCCCAGATACGCAGTATTTT. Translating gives CASSESFGPDTQYF.

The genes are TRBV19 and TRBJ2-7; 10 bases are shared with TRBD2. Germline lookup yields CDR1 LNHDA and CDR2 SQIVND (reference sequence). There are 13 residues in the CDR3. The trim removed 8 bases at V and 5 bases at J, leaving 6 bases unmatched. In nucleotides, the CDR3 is TGTGCCAGTGGGCTAGCGGGAGTAAACGAGCAGTACTTC. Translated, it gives CASGLAGVNEQYF.

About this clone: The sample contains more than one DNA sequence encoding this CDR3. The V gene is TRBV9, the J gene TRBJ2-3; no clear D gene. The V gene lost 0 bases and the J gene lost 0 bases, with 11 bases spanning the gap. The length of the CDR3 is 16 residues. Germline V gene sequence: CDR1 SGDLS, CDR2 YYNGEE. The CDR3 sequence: CASSVVGGTSTDTQYF. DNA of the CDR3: TGTGCCAGCAGCGTAGTCGGCGGTACTAGCACAGATACGCAGTATTTT.

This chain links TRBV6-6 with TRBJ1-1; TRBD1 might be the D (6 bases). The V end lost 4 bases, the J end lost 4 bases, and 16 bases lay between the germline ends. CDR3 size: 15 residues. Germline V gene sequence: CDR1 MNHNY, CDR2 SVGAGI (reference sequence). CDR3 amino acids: CASSWEDGGGTEAFF. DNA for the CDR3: TGTGCCAGCAGTTGGGAGGACGGAGGGGGCACTGAAGCTTTCTTT.